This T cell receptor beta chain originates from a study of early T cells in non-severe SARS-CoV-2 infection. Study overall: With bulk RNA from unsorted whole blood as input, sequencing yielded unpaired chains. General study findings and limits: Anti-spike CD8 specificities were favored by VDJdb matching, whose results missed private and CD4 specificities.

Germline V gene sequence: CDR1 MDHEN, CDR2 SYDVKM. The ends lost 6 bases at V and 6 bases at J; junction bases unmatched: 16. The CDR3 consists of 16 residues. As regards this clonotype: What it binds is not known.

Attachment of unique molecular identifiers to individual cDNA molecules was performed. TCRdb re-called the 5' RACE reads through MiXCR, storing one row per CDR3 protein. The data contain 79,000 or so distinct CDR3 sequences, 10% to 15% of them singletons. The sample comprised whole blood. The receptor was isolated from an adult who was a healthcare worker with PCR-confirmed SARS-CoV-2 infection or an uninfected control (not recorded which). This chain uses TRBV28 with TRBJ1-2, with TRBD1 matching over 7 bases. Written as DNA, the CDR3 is TGTGCCAGCAGAATTTATCCATCCGACAGGGATAATGGCTACACCTTC. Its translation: CASRIYPSDRDNGYTF.